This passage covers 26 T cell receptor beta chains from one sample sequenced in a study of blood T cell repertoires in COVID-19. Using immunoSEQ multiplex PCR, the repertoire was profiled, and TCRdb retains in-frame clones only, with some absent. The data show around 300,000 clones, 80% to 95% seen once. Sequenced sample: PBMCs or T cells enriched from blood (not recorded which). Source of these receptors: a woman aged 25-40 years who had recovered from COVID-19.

CDR3 bases: TGTGCCAGCAGCTTAGGCTTCAGGGGGATCCAGCAGTACTTC. It translates to CASSLGFRGIQQYF. The rearrangement joins TRBV11-2 to TRBJ2-7; 7 bases fit TRBD1. With V trimmed by 1 base and J by 8 bases, 8 bases remained unmatched. The CDR3 totals 14 residues. The germline CDR1 and CDR2 sequences are SGHAT and FQNNGV.

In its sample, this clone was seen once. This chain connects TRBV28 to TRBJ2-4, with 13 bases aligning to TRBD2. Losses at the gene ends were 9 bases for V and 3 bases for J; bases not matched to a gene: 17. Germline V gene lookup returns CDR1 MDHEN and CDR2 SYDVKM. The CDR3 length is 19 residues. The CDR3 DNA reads TGTGCCAGTCGCGCCGGGACTAGCGGGAAAGGGCTTTTCAAAAACATTCAGTACTTC. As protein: CASRAGTSGKGLFKNIQYF.

The CDR3 nucleotides read TGTGCCAGCAGCGCCGCTGGGAGCCAGCTACAAGAGACCCAGTACTTC. Encoded protein: CASSAAGSQLQETQYF. The J gene is TRBJ2-5, the V gene TRBV13; D might be TRBD2 (5 bases). Trimming removed 5 bases from V and 2 bases from J, with 18 bases in between. Germline-derived CDR1 and CDR2 are PRHDT and FYEKMQ (reference sequence). CDR3 size: 16 residues.

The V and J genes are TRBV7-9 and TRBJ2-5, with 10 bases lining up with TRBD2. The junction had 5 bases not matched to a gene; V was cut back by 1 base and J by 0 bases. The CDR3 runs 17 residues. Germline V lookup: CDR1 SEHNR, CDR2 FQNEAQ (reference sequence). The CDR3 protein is CASSLGVTSGNQETQYF. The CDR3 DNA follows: TGTGCCAGCAGCTTAGGAGTTACTAGCGGGAACCAAGAGACCCAGTACTTC.

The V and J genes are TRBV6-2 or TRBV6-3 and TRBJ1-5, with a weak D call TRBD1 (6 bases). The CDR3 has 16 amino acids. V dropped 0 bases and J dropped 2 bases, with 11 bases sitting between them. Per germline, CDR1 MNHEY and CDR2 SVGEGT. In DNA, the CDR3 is TGTGCCAGCAGTTACTCGGGAAACAGGGGCAATCAGCCCCAGCATTTT. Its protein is CASSYSGNRGNQPQHF.

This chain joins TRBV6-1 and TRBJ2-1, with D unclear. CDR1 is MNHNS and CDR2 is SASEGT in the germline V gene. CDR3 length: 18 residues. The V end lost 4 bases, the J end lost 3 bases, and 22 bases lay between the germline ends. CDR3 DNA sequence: TGTGCCAGCAGTGCCCCTAAGGAGCCCGAGCGTAACTACAATGAGCAGTTCTTC. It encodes CASSAPKEPERNYNEQFF.

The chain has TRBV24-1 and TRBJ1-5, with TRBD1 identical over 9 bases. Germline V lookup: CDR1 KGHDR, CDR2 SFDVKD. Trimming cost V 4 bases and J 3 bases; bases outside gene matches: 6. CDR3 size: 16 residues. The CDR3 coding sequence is TGTGCCACCAGTGAAGGGACAGGGTTTAACAATCAGCCCCAGCATTTT. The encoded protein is CATSEGTGFNNQPQHF.

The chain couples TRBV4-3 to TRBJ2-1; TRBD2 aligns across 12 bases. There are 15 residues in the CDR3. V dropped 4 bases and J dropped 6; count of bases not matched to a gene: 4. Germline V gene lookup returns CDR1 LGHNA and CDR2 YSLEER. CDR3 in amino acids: CASSPGLAGFNEQFF. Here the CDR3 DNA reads TGCGCCAGCAGCCCCGGACTAGCGGGATTCAATGAGCAGTTCTTC.

The CDR3 loop reads CASRTGTATYYGYTF. As DNA, the CDR3 is TGTGCCAGTAGAACCGGGACAGCCACATACTATGGCTACACCTTC. The rearrangement links TRBV19 to TRBJ1-2; TRBD1 matches at 7 bases. Germline V CDR1 and CDR2: LNHDA, SQIVND (reference sequence). V lost 6 bases and J lost 3; bases outside the gene matches: 10. This CDR3 region has 15 residues.

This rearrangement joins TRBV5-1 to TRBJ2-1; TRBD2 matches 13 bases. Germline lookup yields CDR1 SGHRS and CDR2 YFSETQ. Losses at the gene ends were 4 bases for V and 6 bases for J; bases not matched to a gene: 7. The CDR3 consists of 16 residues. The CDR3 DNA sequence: TGCGCCAGCAGCCAGACTAGCGGGAGGCAAGGCAATGAGCAGTTCTTC. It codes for CASSQTSGRQGNEQFF.

CDR3 sequence: CAWSRTGWRVGGNEQFF. CDR3 sequence (DNA): TGTGCCTGGAGCCGGACAGGGTGGAGGGTTGGCGGCAATGAGCAGTTCTTC. The V call is TRBV30, the J call TRBJ2-1, with 8 bases fitting TRBD1. From germline, CDR1 is GTSNPN and CDR2 SVGIG (reference sequence). There are 17 residues in the CDR3. With 3 bases clipped from V and 6 bases from J, the junction kept 16 bases outside the gene matches.

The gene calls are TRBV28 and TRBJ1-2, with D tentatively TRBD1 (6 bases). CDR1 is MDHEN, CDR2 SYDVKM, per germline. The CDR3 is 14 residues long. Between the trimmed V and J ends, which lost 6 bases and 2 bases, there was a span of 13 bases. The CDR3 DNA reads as TGTGCCAGCAGCCCCGGACAGTTAAACTATGGCTACACCTTC. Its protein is CASSPGQLNYGYTF.

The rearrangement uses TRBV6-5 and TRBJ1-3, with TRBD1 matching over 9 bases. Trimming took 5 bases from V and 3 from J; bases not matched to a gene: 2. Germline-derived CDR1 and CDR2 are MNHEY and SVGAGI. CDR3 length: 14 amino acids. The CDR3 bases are TGTGCCAGCAGTACAGGGGGCGTTGGAAACACCATATATTTT. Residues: CASSTGGVGNTIYF.

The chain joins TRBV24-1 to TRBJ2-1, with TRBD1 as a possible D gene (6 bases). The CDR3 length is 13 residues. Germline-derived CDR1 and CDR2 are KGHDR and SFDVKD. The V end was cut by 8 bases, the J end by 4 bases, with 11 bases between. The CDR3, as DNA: TGTGCCACCAACCAGGGGCGGTACAATGAGCAGTTCTTC. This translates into CATNQGRYNEQFF.

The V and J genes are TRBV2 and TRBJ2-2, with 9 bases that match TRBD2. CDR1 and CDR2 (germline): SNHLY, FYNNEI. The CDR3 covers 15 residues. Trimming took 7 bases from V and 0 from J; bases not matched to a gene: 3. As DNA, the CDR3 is TGTGCCAGCATGAGACTAGCGGCGAACACCGGGGAGCTGTTTTTT. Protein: CASMRLAANTGELFF.

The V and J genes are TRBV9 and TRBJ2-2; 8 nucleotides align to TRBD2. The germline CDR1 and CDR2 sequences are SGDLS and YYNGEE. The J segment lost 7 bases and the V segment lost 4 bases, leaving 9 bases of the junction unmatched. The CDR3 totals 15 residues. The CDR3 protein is CASSSSGAGVGELFF. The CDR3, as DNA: TGTGCCAGCAGCTCGAGTGGAGCGGGAGTCGGGGAGCTGTTTTTT.

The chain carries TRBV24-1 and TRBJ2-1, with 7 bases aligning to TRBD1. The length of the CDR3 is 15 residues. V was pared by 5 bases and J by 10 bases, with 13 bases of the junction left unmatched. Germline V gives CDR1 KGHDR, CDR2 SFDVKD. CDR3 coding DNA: TGTGCCACCAGTGGACAGGGATCCTTCATGGAGGAGCAGTTCTTC. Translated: CATSGQGSFMEEQFF.

The CDR3 DNA sequence: TGTGCCAGCAGTTTCCCTGCCGAGGGGGCTTACGAAGAAGGCTACACCTTC. Protein product: CASSFPAEGAYEEGYTF. The V call is TRBV28, the J call TRBJ1-2, with 7 positions matching TRBD1. The J segment lost 8 bases and the V segment lost 3 bases, leaving 18 bases of the junction unmatched. The CDR3 is 17 residues long. CDR1 MDHEN and CDR2 SYDVKM come from the germline V gene.

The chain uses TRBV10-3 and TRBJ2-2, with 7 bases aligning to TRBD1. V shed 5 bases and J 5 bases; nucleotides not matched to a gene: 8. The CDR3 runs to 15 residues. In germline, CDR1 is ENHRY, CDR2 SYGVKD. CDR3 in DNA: TGTGCCATCAGTATCCGGGACAGAGAAACCGGGGAGCTGTTTTTT. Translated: CAISIRDRETGELFF.

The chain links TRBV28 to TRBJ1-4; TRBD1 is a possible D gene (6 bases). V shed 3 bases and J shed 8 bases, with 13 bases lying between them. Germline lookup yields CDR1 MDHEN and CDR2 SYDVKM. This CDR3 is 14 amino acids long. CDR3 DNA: TGTGCCAGCAGTTTCAACAGGGTATTAGAAAAACTGTTTTTT. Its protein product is CASSFNRVLEKLFF.

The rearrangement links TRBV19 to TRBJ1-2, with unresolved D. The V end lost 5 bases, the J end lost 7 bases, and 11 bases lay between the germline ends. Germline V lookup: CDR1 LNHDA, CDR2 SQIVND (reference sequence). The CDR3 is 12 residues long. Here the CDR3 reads CASSLTEAGYTF. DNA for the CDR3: TGTGCCAGTAGTCTGACTGAGGCTGGCTACACCTTC.

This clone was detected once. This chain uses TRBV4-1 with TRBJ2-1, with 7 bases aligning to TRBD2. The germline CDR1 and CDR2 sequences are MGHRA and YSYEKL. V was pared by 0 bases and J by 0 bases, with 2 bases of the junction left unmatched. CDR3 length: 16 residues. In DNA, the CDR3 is TGCGCCAGCAGCCAAGAGCTAGCGGACTCCTACAATGAGCAGTTCTTC. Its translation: CASSQELADSYNEQFF.

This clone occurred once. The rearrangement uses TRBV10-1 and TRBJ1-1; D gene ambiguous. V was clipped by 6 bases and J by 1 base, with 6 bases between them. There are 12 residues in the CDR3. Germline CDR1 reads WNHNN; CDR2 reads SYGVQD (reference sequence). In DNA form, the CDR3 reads TGCGCCAGCAGGGCAGGGAACACTGAAGCTTTCTTT. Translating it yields CASRAGNTEAFF.

CDR3 sequence reads: CASSERTGRNNEQFF. CDR3 nucleotides: TGTGCCAGCAGTGAAAGGACAGGGAGGAACAATGAGCAGTTCTTC. The chain links TRBV2 to TRBJ2-1; 8 bases line up with TRBD1. The germline CDR1 and CDR2 sequences are SNHLY and FYNNEI. V dropped 2 bases and J dropped 5; count of bases not matched to a gene: 5. This CDR3 has 15 amino acids. Looking up the rest from reference TRBV2 and TRBJ2-1 gives the full variable domain: EPEVTQTPSHQVTQMGQEVILRCVPISNHLYFYWYRQILGQKVEFLVSFYNNEISEKSEIFDDQFSVERPDGSNFTLKIRSTKLEDSAMYFCASSERTGRNNEQFFGPGTRLTVL.

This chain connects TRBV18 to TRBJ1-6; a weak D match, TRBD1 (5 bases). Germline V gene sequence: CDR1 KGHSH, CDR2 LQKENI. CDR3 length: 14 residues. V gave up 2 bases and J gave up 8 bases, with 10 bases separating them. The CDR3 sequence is CASSPISRDSPLHF. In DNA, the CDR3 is TGTGCCAGCTCACCAATTTCCAGGGATTCACCCCTCCACTTT.

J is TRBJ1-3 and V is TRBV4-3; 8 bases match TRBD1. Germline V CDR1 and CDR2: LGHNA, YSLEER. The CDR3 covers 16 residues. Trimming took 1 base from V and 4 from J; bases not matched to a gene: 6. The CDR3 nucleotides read TGCGCCAGCAGCCAAGCAGGGGGCGCGCCGGGAAACACCATATATTTT. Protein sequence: CASSQAGGAPGNTIYF.